A selection of T cell receptor beta chains follows, all from one sample in a study of spatial heterogeneity in lung cancer. TCRdb re-derived calls from the 5' RACE reads in MiXCR, one entry per CDR3 protein. In the table there are some 46,000 distinct CDR3 sequences, approximately 12% of which are singletons. The specimen was PBMCs, collected at follow-up. All receptors come from a male donor with early-stage non-small cell lung cancer. CDR3s include the opening cysteine and the closing phenylalanine or tryptophan. Each record gives: clone size, V gene, J gene, CDR3 protein. Clone sizes are given selectively: once, few, many, or a class where the clone is expanded.

>-|TRBV6-2/TRBV6-3|TRBJ1-6
CATAEYNSPLHF
>-|TRBV30|TRBJ2-1
CAWSVPGGRNNEQFF
>-|TRBV7-3|TRBJ1-5
CASSPPDSNQPQHF
>many|TRBV11-3|TRBJ2-7
CASSQTSADYEQYF
>many|TRBV12-3/TRBV12-4|TRBJ2-7
CASSIGPDYEQYF
>-|TRBV29-1|TRBJ2-5
CSAAGTDQETQYF
>many|TRBV12-5|TRBJ2-5
CASAGSGQETQYF
>many|TRBV6-2/TRBV6-3|TRBJ1-2
CASSYRDISRCTF
>many|TRBV20-1|TRBJ2-7
CSAGRDRVLHEQYF
>many|TRBV18|TRBJ2-1
CASSPPGTSGYNEQFF
>few|TRBV11-1|TRBJ2-1
CASIRTGNNEQFF
>many|TRBV15|TRBJ2-6
CATRTPSGANVLTF
>many|TRBV5-4|TRBJ2-7
CASSLATSGGAYEQYF
>many|TRBV27|TRBJ1-2
CASSPLPARIYGYTF
>many|TRBV6-2/TRBV6-3|TRBJ2-5
CASAHRGETQYF
>many|TRBV20-1|TRBJ2-5
CSARVGGIEETQYF
>many|TRBV5-1|TRBJ2-1
CASSLGQLNNEQFF
>-|TRBV5-4|TRBJ2-5
CASSLGGLAGDRETQYF
>once|TRBV3-1|TRBJ1-1
CASSQVATVVAEAFF
>-|TRBV2|TRBJ1-1
CASKRDSTEAFF
>few|TRBV5-4|TRBJ2-1
CARSFGRGQSEQFF
>many|TRBV6-6|TRBJ1-1
CAISRGTGSTEAFF
>-|TRBV20-1|TRBJ2-7
CSARSGQGAREQYF
>few|TRBV20-1|TRBJ2-2
CSAGNRGSNTGELFF
>many|TRBV12-3/TRBV12-4|TRBJ2-1
CASSLGRGNEQFF
>many|TRBV30|TRBJ1-4
CAWSVMRMRRNEKLFF
>-|TRBV28|TRBJ1-3
CASSLAAGSGNTIYF